The 26 T cell receptor beta chains listed next were all sequenced from one sample in a study of cytomegalovirus exposure and HLA in healthy donors (dated by TCRdb to between 2016 and 2019). The library was made by the immunoSEQ multiplex PCR assay. A mixture of 60 forward primers for TCR Vbeta segments and 13 reverse primers for TCR Jbeta segments was used in the multiplex PCR. The table was pulled from immuneACCESS by TCRdb, which kept in-frame rearrangements only. Such tables lose some clones; where checked, under half of the loss comes from unresolved V genes, and the rest has no known cause. Across this sample there are approximately 70,000 clones, with 55% to 75% seen only once. The top ten constitute around 10% of the sample. The sequenced material came from PBMCs. These receptors came from a woman between 40 and 55 years old in good health and CMV-seropositive.

The rearrangement joins TRBV7-3 to TRBJ1-2; 7 bases align to TRBD1. The CDR3 loop spans 15 amino acids. Germline V lookup: CDR1 SGHTA, CDR2 FQGTGA. V gave up 5 bases and J gave up 3 bases; unmatched junction bases: 9. The CDR3 sequence is CASSPQKGADYGYTF. CDR3 sequence (DNA): TGTGCCAGCAGCCCCCAAAAGGGGGCAGACTATGGCTACACCTTC.

CDR3 region: CASSSGTGDEKLFF. CDR3 nucleotides: TGTGCCAGCAGCTCCGGGACAGGGGATGAAAAACTGTTTTTT. The V and J genes are TRBV7-6 and TRBJ1-4, with 10 bases fitting TRBD1. J lost 6 bases, V lost 4 bases, and 2 bases had no gene match. The length of the CDR3 is 14 residues. CDR1 SGHVS and CDR2 FNYEAQ come from the germline V gene.

In its sample, this clone was seen a few times. As DNA, the CDR3 is TGTGCCAGCGCGAGACAGGGGTTCGCTGGGGCCAACGTCCTGACTTTC. Its translation: CASARQGFAGANVLTF. This chain uses TRBV5-5 with TRBJ2-6, with 8 bases fitting TRBD1. V trimming: 7 bases; J trimming: 2 bases; junction bases outside the gene matches: 8. This CDR3 has 16 residues. CDR1 is SGHKS and CDR2 is YYEKEE in the germline V gene (reference sequence).

The chain couples TRBV2 to TRBJ2-7, with D perhaps matching TRBD2 (5 bases). This CDR3 contains 12 residues. V lost 5 bases and J 3 bases, leaving 8 bases between the germline ends. CDR1 is SNHLY, CDR2 FYNNEI, per germline. The CDR3 reads CASSTGFYEQYF. CDR3 DNA: TGTGCCAGCAGTACGGGGTTCTACGAGCAGTACTTC.

This clone was found a few times. The chain employs TRBV6-5 and TRBJ1-2, with 10 bases identical to TRBD1. This CDR3 region has 16 residues. Germline-derived CDR1 and CDR2 are MNHEY and SVGAGI. Trimming took 4 bases from V and 4 from J; bases not matched to a gene: 9. The CDR3 loop is CASSFIRTGGGYGYTF. The CDR3 DNA reads TGTGCCAGCAGTTTCATCAGGACAGGGGGAGGCTATGGCTACACCTTC.

The rearrangement uses TRBV5-6 and TRBJ2-3, with 7 bases matching TRBD2. V was clipped by 6 bases and J by 3 bases; unmatched bases: 13. CDR3 size: 16 residues. CDR1 SGHDT and CDR2 YYEEEE come from the germline V gene. The CDR3 here is CASIPRGSGLTDTQYF. The CDR3 coding sequence is TGTGCCAGCATCCCCCGGGGTAGCGGGTTAACAGATACGCAGTATTTT.

The V call is TRBV7-6, the J call TRBJ1-1; 7 positions match TRBD1. The CDR3 contains 13 residues. The V gene end was trimmed by 5 bases and the J gene end by 4 bases; junction bases not matched to a gene: 4. Germline-derived CDR1 and CDR2 are SGHVS and FNYEAQ. The CDR3 sequence is CASSGYRGTEAFF. DNA for the CDR3: TGTGCCAGCAGCGGTTACAGGGGCACTGAAGCTTTCTTT.

This chain links TRBV2 with TRBJ2-4; TRBD2 is a possible D gene (5 bases). Germline CDR1 reads SNHLY; CDR2 reads FYNNEI. This CDR3 contains 12 residues. V lost 1 base and J 9 bases, leaving 7 bases between the germline ends. The CDR3 nucleotides read TGTGCCAGCAGTGAAGAACTAGGCATTCAGTACTTC. It encodes CASSEELGIQYF.

This chain joins TRBV2 and TRBJ1-5, with D possibly TRBD1 on 6 matching bases. The CDR3 covers 13 residues. Germline V gives CDR1 SNHLY, CDR2 FYNNEI. V lost 6 bases and J lost 7, with 13 bases in between. The CDR3 region has the DNA TGTGCCAGCAGCCAGGGGTTCGGGCAGCCCCAGCATTTT. Translating it yields CASSQGFGQPQHF. Drawing the rest from reference TRBV2 and TRBJ1-5, the complete variable domain is EPEVTQTPSHQVTQMGQEVILRCVPISNHLYFYWYRQILGQKVEFLVSFYNNEISEKSEIFDDQFSVERPDGSNFTLKIRSTKLEDSAMYFCASSQGFGQPQHFGDGTRLSIL.

Regarding this clone: It is unclear where the CDR3 begins or ends on the DNA, so no DNA is shown, and the CDR3 is as TCRdb lists it. V and J are TRBV27 and TRBJ2-7; the D segment call TRBD2 is taken from the table without a DNA check. Germline CDR1 reads MNHEY; CDR2 reads SMNVEV (reference sequence). The CDR3 spans 13 amino acids, including both terminal residues. The CDR3 sequence is CASSSSTSHEQYF.

CDR3 in amino acids: CASSAGPTGELFF. CDR3 DNA: TGTGCCAGCAGTGCGGGGCCTACCGGGGAGCTGTTTTTT. The rearrangement joins TRBV9 to TRBJ2-2; D possibly corresponds to TRBD2 (6 bases). Looked up from germline, CDR1 is SGDLS and CDR2 is YYNGEE. The V gene lost 5 bases and the J gene lost 5 bases, with 10 bases spanning the gap. This CDR3 is 13 amino acids long.

The chain joins TRBV11-3 to TRBJ1-2; D may be TRBD1 (5 bases). The germline V gene has CDR1 SGHNT and CDR2 YENEEA. The CDR3 is made up of 13 amino acids. Trimming removed 5 bases from V and 3 bases from J, with 10 bases in between. The CDR3 DNA reads as TGTGCCAGCAGCGTACGGGGGGACTATGGCTACACCTTC. This gives the protein CASSVRGDYGYTF.

This sequence joins TRBV30 and TRBJ2-3; 12 nucleotides line up with TRBD2. CDR3 length: 16 amino acids. Germline CDR1 is GTSNPN and CDR2 is SVGIG (reference sequence). Trimming removed 5 bases from V and 2 bases from J; junction bases left unmatched: 8. DNA for the CDR3: TGTGCCTGGGTCCCTTCTAGCGGGGGGGCCACAGATACGCAGTATTTT. Protein: CAWVPSSGGATDTQYF.

J is TRBJ2-1 and V is TRBV29-1, with D possibly TRBD2 on 5 matching bases. CDR3 size: 11 residues. Germline loops: CDR1 SQVTM, CDR2 ANQGSEA. Trimming left V 4 bases short and J 7 bases short, with 8 bases between. The CDR3 loop reads CSVAGGNEQFF. In nucleotides, the CDR3 is TGCAGCGTTGCGGGCGGGAATGAGCAGTTCTTC.

The genes are TRBV19 and TRBJ1-1, with D uncertain. With 6 bases removed from V and 2 bases from J, the gap between germline ends came to 10 bases. This CDR3 has 13 residues. Looked up from germline, CDR1 is LNHDA and CDR2 is SQIVND (reference sequence). The CDR3 nucleotides are TGTGCCAGTAGCAACACAGCCAACACTGAAGCTTTCTTT. Encoded protein: CASSNTANTEAFF.

The chain links TRBV5-6 to TRBJ2-5; D may be TRBD1 (6 bases). Trimming left V 5 bases short and J 2 bases short, with 13 bases between. CDR1 is SGHDT and CDR2 is YYEEEE in the germline V gene. The CDR3 covers 14 residues. CDR3 sequence (DNA): TGTGCCAGCAGGGTTCAGGGGAAACAAGAGACCCAGTACTTC. Translation gives CASRVQGKQETQYF.

This chain links TRBV10-3 with TRBJ1-1, with 7 bases fitting TRBD1. The V and J ends lost 2 bases and 1 base, in that order; junction bases with no gene match: 4. The CDR3 extends over 15 amino acids. The germline gives CDR1 ENHRY, CDR2 SYGVKD. CDR3 coding DNA: TGTGCCATCAGTGAGGGACAGGCTCGGAACACTGAAGCTTTCTTT. Protein sequence: CAISEGQARNTEAFF.

A remark on this clone: At one boundary the junction diverges from the germline segment, which might be a read error. The rearrangement joins TRBV7-9 to TRBJ1-2; D remains unclear. Germline V lookup: CDR1 SEHNR, CDR2 FQNEAQ (reference sequence). This CDR3 spans 12 amino acids. CDR3 residues: CSSSFREWGYTF. In DNA form, the CDR3 reads TGTTCCAGCAGCTTTCGGGAATGGGGCTACACCTTC.

This chain links TRBV27 with TRBJ2-2; D is unresolved. This CDR3 spans 11 amino acids. Germline assignment: CDR1 MNHEY and CDR2 SMNVEV (reference sequence). V was shortened by 3 bases and J by 8 bases, with 4 bases between the two germline ends. The CDR3: CASSFRGELFF. In nucleotides, the CDR3 is TGTGCCAGCAGTTTTCGTGGGGAGCTGTTTTTT.

This sequence joins TRBV5-5 and TRBJ2-7; 9 bases match TRBD2. The CDR3 spans 16 residues. In germline, CDR1 is SGHKS, CDR2 YYEKEE (reference sequence). V was pared by 0 bases and J by 2 bases, with 6 bases of the junction left unmatched. The chain's CDR3 is CASSLAGVAGAYEQYF. The CDR3 region has the DNA TGTGCCAGCAGCTTGGCCGGGGTAGCGGGGGCCTACGAGCAGTACTTC.

This rearrangement joins TRBV7-9 to TRBJ2-7; no clear D gene. The CDR3 has 14 amino acids. Trimming took 5 bases from V and 0 from J, leaving 11 bases between them. CDR1 SEHNR and CDR2 FQNEAQ come from the germline V gene (reference sequence). The CDR3, as DNA: TGTGCCAGCAGCAATCGTGTCGGCTCCTACGAGCAGTACTTC. Translated: CASSNRVGSYEQYF. The complete variable domain, with remaining parts taken from reference TRBV7-9 and TRBJ2-7, reads DTGVSQNPRHKITKRGQNVTFRCDPISEHNRLYWYRQTLGQGPEFLTYFQNEAQLEKSRLLSDRFSAERPKGSFSTLEIQRTEQGDSAMYLCASSNRVGSYEQYFGPGTRLTVT.

The chain carries TRBV6-1 and TRBJ2-5; 11 bases match TRBD2. Germline V lookup: CDR1 MNHNS, CDR2 SASEGT. V lost 3 bases and J lost 5; bases outside the gene matches: 5. The CDR3 runs to 15 residues. CDR3 sequence (DNA): TGTGCCAGCAGTGATAGCGGGGGGGTCAGGGAGACCCAGTACTTC. This gives the protein CASSDSGGVRETQYF.

About this clone: A read error may account for a junction end that differs from germline. The chain carries TRBV7-2 and TRBJ1-2; 8 bases fit TRBD1. Per germline, CDR1 SGHTA and CDR2 FQGNSA. CDR3 length equals 14 residues. CDR3 sequence reads: CASSLGGGTGSPSF. CDR3 DNA: TGTGCCAGCAGCTTAGGGGGTGGGACAGGATCCCCGTCCTTC.

V usage is TRBV5-5 and J usage is TRBJ2-7; perhaps TRBD2 as D (5 bases). V dropped 0 bases and J dropped 6 bases, with 13 bases sitting between them. The CDR3 is made up of 14 amino acids. Germline V lookup: CDR1 SGHKS, CDR2 YYEKEE (reference sequence). CDR3 nucleotide sequence: TGTGCCAGCAGCTTGGCCAACAGAGGGTCCGAGCAGTACTTC. It translates to CASSLANRGSEQYF. Supplemented by reference TRBV5-5 and TRBJ2-7, the full variable domain reads DAGVTQSPTHLIKTRGQQVTLRCSPISGHKSVSWYQQVLGQGPQFIFQYYEKEERGRGNFPDRFSARQFPNYSSELNVNALLLGDSALYLCASSLANRGSEQYFGPGTRLTVT.

Only a few counts were recorded for this clone. This rearrangement joins TRBV15 to TRBJ1-5, with D uncertain. V shed 5 bases and J shed 7 bases, with 12 bases lying between them. Germline V CDR1 and CDR2: LNHNV, YYDKDF (reference sequence). The CDR3 runs to 13 residues. The CDR3 region is CATSLSFGQPQHF. CDR3 DNA: TGTGCCACCAGCTTGAGTTTCGGGCAGCCCCAGCATTTT.

The chain uses TRBV5-5 and TRBJ2-1; D not resolved. V was shortened by 4 bases and J by 6 bases, with 17 bases between the two germline ends. The CDR3 is 15 residues long. From germline, CDR1 is SGHKS and CDR2 YYEKEE (reference sequence). The CDR3 region is CASSPRTGIINEQFF. The CDR3 bases are TGTGCCAGCAGCCCCCGCACGGGTATTATCAATGAGCAGTTCTTC.